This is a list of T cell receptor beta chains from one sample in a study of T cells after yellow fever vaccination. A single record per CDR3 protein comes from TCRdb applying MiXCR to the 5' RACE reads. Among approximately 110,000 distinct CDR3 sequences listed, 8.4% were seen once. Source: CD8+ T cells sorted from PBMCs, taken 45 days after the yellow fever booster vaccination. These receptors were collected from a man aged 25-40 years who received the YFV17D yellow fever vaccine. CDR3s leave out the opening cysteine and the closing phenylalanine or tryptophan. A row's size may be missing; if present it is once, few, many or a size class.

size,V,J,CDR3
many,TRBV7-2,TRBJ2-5,ASSLEPGVAETQY
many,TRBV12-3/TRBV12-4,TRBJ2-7,ASRQREGAYEQY
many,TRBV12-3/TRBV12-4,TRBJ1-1,ASSSEFRVVNTEAF
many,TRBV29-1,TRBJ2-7,SVATAETYEQY
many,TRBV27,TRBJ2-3,ASTGQAYYGTDTQY
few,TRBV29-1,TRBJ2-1,SVQNNEQF
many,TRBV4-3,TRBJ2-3,ASSQDLRGYTDTQY
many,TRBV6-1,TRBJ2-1,ASSRGTTYNEQF
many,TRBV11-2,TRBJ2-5,ASSRQYQETQY
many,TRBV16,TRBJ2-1,ASSSIRNEQF
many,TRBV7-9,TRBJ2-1,ASSIERGQPYNEQF
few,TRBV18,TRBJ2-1,ASSPVEGRRYNEQF
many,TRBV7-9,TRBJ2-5,ASSSTVRKTQY
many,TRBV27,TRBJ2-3,ASSWQATADTQY
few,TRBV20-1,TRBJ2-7,SVTGTGYEQY
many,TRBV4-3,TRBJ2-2,ASSQDEGQRNTGELF
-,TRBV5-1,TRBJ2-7,ASSPEAPYEQY
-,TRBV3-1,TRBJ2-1,ASSDGGGEQF
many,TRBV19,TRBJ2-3,ASSWRVADTQY
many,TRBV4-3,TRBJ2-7,ASSQDWGYEQY
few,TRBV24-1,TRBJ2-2,ATSDRGDTGELF
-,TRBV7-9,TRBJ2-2,ASSSDGANGELF
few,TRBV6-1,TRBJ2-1,ASSEDGTYNEQF
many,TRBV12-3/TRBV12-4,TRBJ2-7,ASSLILGRGQDYEQY
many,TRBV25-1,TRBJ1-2,ASSEAASYGYT
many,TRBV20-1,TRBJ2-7,SASGEPPYEQY
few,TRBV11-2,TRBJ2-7,ASSFNLRGQRFDYEQY
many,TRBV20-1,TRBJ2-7,SAEVPGSPLYEQY
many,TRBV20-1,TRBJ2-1,SASPLAGAHNEQF
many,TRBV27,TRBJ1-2,ASSPDRGGGYGYT
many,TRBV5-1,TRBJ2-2,ASSLIGVFLTGELF
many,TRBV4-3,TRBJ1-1,ASSQDPRSGGPEAF
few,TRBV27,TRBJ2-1,ASSLTPLGQGVIEQF
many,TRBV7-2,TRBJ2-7,ASSPEGSGPLEQY
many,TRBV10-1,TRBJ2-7,ASSESGGSLNEQY
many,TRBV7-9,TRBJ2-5,ASSQSVTEQETQY
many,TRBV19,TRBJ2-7,ASSSLAGNYEQY
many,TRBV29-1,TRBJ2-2,SVLPEDTGELF
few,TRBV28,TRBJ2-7,ASSYPGIPPARAGAGEQY
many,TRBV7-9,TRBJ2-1,ASSWWTPASYNEQF
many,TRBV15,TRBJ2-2,ATSSWASENTGELF
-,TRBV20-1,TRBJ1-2,SVNSEAGGDYGYT
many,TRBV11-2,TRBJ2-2,ASSLLAGGGGELF
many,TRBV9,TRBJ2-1,ASSPYTGERYNEQF
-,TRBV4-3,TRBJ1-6,ASSEGDIGSYNSPLH
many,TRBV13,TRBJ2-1,ASSHAGTGYNEQF
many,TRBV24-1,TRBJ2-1,ATSDPTSATRDEQF
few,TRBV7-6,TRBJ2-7,ASSLDRGSVEQY
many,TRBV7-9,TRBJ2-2,ASSSEASNTGELF
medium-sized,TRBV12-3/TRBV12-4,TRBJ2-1,ASSLELAGLGDLYNEQF
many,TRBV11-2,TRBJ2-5,ASFSGRGEETQY
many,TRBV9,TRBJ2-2,ASSVGHGGRYTGELF
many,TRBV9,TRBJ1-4,ASSTESEGEKLF
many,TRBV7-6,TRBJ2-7,ASGGGGYEQY
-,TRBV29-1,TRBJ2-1,SVEVYEQF
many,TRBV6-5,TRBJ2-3,ASSYSGGGTDTQY
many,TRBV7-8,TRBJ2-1,ASSSLAGSSYNEQF
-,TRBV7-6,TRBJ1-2,ASSSLDSSEDYGYT
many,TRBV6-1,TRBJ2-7,ASTDEEAAYEQY
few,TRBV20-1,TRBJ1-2,SAVGSDGLGYT